What follows are 20 T cell receptor beta chains derived from one specimen sequenced in a study of blood T cell repertoires in COVID-19. Profiling relied on immunoSEQ multiplex PCR, and the TCRdb table lists in-frame clones only, not all of them. The sample consists of around 300,000 clones, approximately 89% of them appearing once. The sample was peripheral blood. These receptor sequences come from a woman younger than 45 with COVID-19, enrolled during active disease.

The chain combines TRBV6-5 with TRBJ1-2, with D uncertain. Per the germline V gene, CDR1 is MNHEY and CDR2 is SVGAGI. Trimming shortened V by 6 bases and J by 6 bases, and 17 bases separated the two germline ends. There are 14 residues in the CDR3. CDR3 sequence: CASSISGGPDGYTF. The CDR3 DNA follows: TGTGCCAGCAGCATATCAGGCGGGCCGGATGGCTACACCTTC.

The V call is TRBV28, the J call TRBJ1-2; 8 positions match TRBD1. The CDR3 contains 17 residues. Trimming cost V 1 base and J 1 base; bases outside gene matches: 8. Germline V CDR1 and CDR2: MDHEN, SYDVKM. The CDR3 DNA sequence: TGTGCCAGCAGTTTATCAGGGGGCAGTTATTATAACTATGGCTACACCTTC. This encodes CASSLSGGSYYNYGYTF.

The chain is built from TRBV28 and TRBJ2-1; 13 nucleotides line up with TRBD2. Unmatched junction bases numbered 6, after V lost 2 bases and J lost 8 bases. This CDR3 contains 16 residues. Germline loops: CDR1 MDHEN, CDR2 SYDVKM. The DNA for the CDR3 is TGTGCCAGCAGTTTAGGGACTAGCGGGGTCTTGGATGAGCAGTTCTTC. Translating gives CASSLGTSGVLDEQFF.

The genes are TRBV28 and TRBJ1-1, with 9 bases fitting TRBD1. This CDR3 is 14 amino acids long. The junction had 6 bases not matched to a gene; V was cut back by 6 bases and J by 4 bases. Germline CDR1 MDHEN, CDR2 SYDVKM. The CDR3 region is CASRQQGQGTEAFF. The CDR3 DNA reads TGTGCCAGCAGGCAGCAGGGACAGGGCACTGAAGCTTTCTTT.

The chain combines TRBV6-5 with TRBJ1-1; D unclear. V lost 2 bases and J 5 bases, leaving 15 bases between the germline ends. This CDR3 comprises 15 residues. Germline CDR1 MNHEY, CDR2 SVGAGI. The CDR3 coding sequence is TGTGCCAGCAGTTACGGGTCGGGGAAAGGGACTGAAGCTTTCTTT. Translated, it gives CASSYGSGKGTEAFF.

The genes are TRBV6-1 and TRBJ1-1; perhaps TRBD1 as D (6 bases). This CDR3 spans 15 amino acids. V was cut by 1 base and J by 5 bases, with 14 bases left in between. CDR1 MNHNS and CDR2 SASEGT come from the germline V gene. The CDR3 DNA is TGTGCCAGCAGTGAAGGGAGCAGGGGAGGGACTGAAGCTTTCTTT. Protein product: CASSEGSRGGTEAFF.

V usage is TRBV9 and J usage is TRBJ1-2, with D hard to call. Germline CDR1 and CDR2: SGDLS and YYNGEE. The germline V and J ends were trimmed by 5 bases and 6 bases, with 23 bases remaining between them. CDR3 length: 16 residues. DNA of the CDR3: TGTGCCAGCAGTCCGTATAACCGGGAGATGACGGATGGCTACACCTTC. Translation: CASSPYNREMTDGYTF.

V usage is TRBV19 and J usage is TRBJ2-1; 12 bases agree with TRBD2. The CDR3 length is 18 residues. Trimming removed 4 bases from V and 4 bases from J; junction bases left unmatched: 11. Germline lookup yields CDR1 LNHDA and CDR2 SQIVND (reference sequence). DNA for the CDR3: TGTGCCAGTAGTACCGGGCGGGGACTAGCGGGCCAATACAATGAGCAGTTCTTC. Translating gives CASSTGRGLAGQYNEQFF.

In its sample, this clone was seen once. This chain joins TRBV5-1 and TRBJ2-1; TRBD2 matches 10 bases. J lost 2 bases, V lost 3 bases, and 8 bases had no gene match. This CDR3 contains 17 residues. The germline gives CDR1 SGHRS, CDR2 YFSETQ. As DNA, the CDR3 is TGCGCCAGCAGCTGGACTAGCGGAAGGTCCACCTACAATGAGCAGTTCTTC. The encoded protein is CASSWTSGRSTYNEQFF.

The genes are TRBV18 and TRBJ1-1; 7 bases are a match to TRBD1. This CDR3 is 18 amino acids long. With V trimmed by 6 bases and J by 0 bases, 16 bases remained unmatched. Germline CDR1 KGHSH, CDR2 LQKENI. The CDR3 reads CASSRYPGTDFMNTEAFF. The CDR3 nucleotides are TGTGCCAGCTCTCGATATCCCGGGACAGACTTCATGAACACTGAAGCTTTCTTT.

This rearrangement joins TRBV4-2 to TRBJ2-1; 9 bases fit TRBD2. This CDR3 has 18 residues. J was trimmed by 0 bases and V by 4 bases; bases with no gene match: 10. The germline CDR1 and CDR2 sequences are LGHNA and YNFKEQ. The chain's CDR3 is CASSLGVAGVSSYNEQFF. The CDR3 DNA reads as TGTGCCAGCAGCCTAGGGGTAGCGGGAGTTTCCTCCTACAATGAGCAGTTCTTC.

CDR3 region: CASSPRTDSSSQEQFF. CDR3 DNA: TGTGCCAGCTCACCAAGGACAGATTCATCTTCCCAAGAGCAGTTCTTC. The chain recombines TRBV18 with TRBJ2-1, with D possibly being TRBD1 (6 bases). Trimming cost V 2 bases and J 10 bases, with 21 bases left between them. CDR1 and CDR2 (germline): KGHSH, LQKENI. There are 16 residues in the CDR3.

The V gene is TRBV29-1, the J gene TRBJ1-1; D gene ambiguous. The CDR3 has 11 residues. The germline V gene encodes CDR1 SQVTM and CDR2 ANQGSEA. Between the trimmed V and J ends, which lost 5 bases and 7 bases, there was a span of 11 bases. CDR3 in DNA: TGCAGCGTTATAGATCCAGGTGAAGCTTTCTTT. This encodes CSVIDPGEAFF.

J is TRBJ2-1 and V is TRBV6-5; 9 nucleotides align to TRBD2. Trimming removed 10 bases from V and 7 bases from J; junction bases left unmatched: 11. The CDR3 totals 14 residues. The V gene's germline CDR1 is MNHEY and CDR2 SVGAGI. In nucleotides, the CDR3 is TGTGCCACCTCAGAGGCGGGAGGGTGGAATGAGCAGTTCTTC. Translation: CATSEAGGWNEQFF.

The gene calls are TRBV5-1 and TRBJ2-7, with TRBD1 as a possible D gene (5 bases). CDR1 SGHRS and CDR2 YFSETQ come from the germline V gene. With 4 bases removed from V and 2 bases from J, the gap between germline ends came to 13 bases. CDR3 length: 14 amino acids. CDR3 bases: TGCGCCAGCAGCCCCGGGCCAGGGCCCTACGAGCAGTACTTC. This codes for CASSPGPGPYEQYF. Looking up the rest from reference TRBV5-1 and TRBJ2-7 gives the full variable domain: KAGVTQTPRYLIKTRGQQVTLSCSPISGHRSVSWYQQTPGQGLQFLFEYFSETQRNKGNFPGRFSGRQFSNSRSEMNVSTLELGDSALYLCASSPGPGPYEQYFGPGTRLTVT.

The V call is TRBV10-2, the J call TRBJ2-2; no definite D call. V shed 6 bases and J shed 7 bases, with 3 bases lying between them. CDR3 length: 10 residues. The germline V gene has CDR1 WSHSY and CDR2 SAAADI. The CDR3 coding sequence is TGCGCCAGCAGCAGCGGGGAGCTGTTTTTT. Translated: CASSSGELFF.

The rearrangement links TRBV5-1 to TRBJ2-1, with 12 bases identical to TRBD2. CDR1 SGHRS and CDR2 YFSETQ come from the germline V gene. V dropped 4 bases and J dropped 4; count of bases not matched to a gene: 3. This CDR3 contains 15 residues. Written as DNA, the CDR3 is TGCGCCAGCAGCCCGGGACTAGCGGGTTACAATGAGCAGTTCTTC. It codes for CASSPGLAGYNEQFF.

The chain uses TRBV30 and TRBJ2-1, with 7 bases identical to TRBD2. The CDR3 is 13 residues long. The J segment lost 6 bases and the V segment lost 2 bases, leaving 4 bases of the junction unmatched. Germline CDR1 is GTSNPN and CDR2 is SVGIG (reference sequence). The CDR3 nucleotides are TGTGCCTGGAGTTCGACTAGCTTCAATGAGCAGTTCTTC. Protein: CAWSSTSFNEQFF.

This rearrangement joins TRBV6-5 to TRBJ2-5; the match to TRBD2 covers 8 bases. Germline CDR1 reads MNHEY; CDR2 reads SVGAGI. The CDR3 loop spans 13 amino acids. The J segment lost 2 bases and the V segment lost 8 bases, leaving 4 bases of the junction unmatched. The CDR3 spells CASESSGQETQYF. DNA of the CDR3: TGTGCCAGCGAATCTAGCGGGCAAGAGACCCAGTACTTC.

The chain links TRBV7-6 to TRBJ2-7; TRBD2 aligns across 11 bases. The junction had 10 bases not matched to a gene; V was cut back by 2 bases and J by 4 bases. The CDR3 is made up of 17 amino acids. The V gene's germline CDR1 is SGHVS and CDR2 FNYEAQ. The CDR3 sequence: CASSLSGSGRVPYEQYF. In DNA form, the CDR3 reads TGTGCCAGCAGCTTATCGGGTAGCGGGAGGGTCCCGTACGAGCAGTACTTC.